The table lists the clone carrying this T cell receptor (beta chain) with many counts. Its antigen is currently unknown. V lost 4 bases, J lost 4 bases, and 8 bases lay in between. Germline V gives CDR1 SGDLS, CDR2 YYNGEE. This CDR3 spans 12 amino acids. TCRdb's table, derived via immunoSEQ multiplex PCR, lists solely in-frame clones and lacks some. The sample records 80,000 to 100,000 clones, 68% being singletons. This entry belongs to a study of shared clonotypes between healthy human individuals. Study-wide findings and caveats: In contrast to clonotypes shared by all four donors, non-shared clonotypes had lower generation probabilities.

This chain joins TRBV9 and TRBJ1-2; D is ambiguous. The receptor was isolated from a man between 25 and 39 years old in good health. Sequencing was performed on memory CD8+ T cells sorted from blood. Noted subset: CD45RO+ cells pooled with CCR7-negative TemRA cells. The CDR3 coding sequence is TGTGCCAGCAGCTACAACAGCTATGGCTACACCTTC. This codes for CASSYNSYGYTF.